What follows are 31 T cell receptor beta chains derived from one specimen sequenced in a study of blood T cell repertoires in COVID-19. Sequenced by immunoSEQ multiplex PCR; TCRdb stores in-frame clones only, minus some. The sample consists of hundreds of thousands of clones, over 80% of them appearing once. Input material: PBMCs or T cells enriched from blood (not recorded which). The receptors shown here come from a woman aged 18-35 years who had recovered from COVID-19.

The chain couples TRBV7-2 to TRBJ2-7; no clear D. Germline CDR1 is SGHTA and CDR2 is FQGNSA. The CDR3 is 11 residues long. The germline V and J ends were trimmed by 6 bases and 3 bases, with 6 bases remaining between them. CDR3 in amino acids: CASSFYYEQYF. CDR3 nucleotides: TGTGCCAGCAGTTTCTACTACGAGCAGTACTTC.

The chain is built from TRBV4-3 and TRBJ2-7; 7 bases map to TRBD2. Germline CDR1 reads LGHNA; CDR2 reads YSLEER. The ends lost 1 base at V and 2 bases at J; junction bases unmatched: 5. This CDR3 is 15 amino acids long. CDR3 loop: CASSQVPGGTYEQYF. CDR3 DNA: TGCGCCAGCAGCCAAGTTCCGGGAGGTACCTACGAGCAGTACTTC.

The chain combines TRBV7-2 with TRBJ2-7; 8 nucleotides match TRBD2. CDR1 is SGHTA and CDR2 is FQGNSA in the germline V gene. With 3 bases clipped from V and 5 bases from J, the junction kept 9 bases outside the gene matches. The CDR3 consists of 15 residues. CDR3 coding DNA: TGTGCCAGCAGCTTGGCTCTCGCGGGGGGCGACGAGCAGTACTTC. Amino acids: CASSLALAGGDEQYF.

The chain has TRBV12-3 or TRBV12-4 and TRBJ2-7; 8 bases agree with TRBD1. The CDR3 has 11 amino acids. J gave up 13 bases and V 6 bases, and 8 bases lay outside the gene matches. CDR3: CASSSGQESYF. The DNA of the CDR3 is TGTGCCAGCAGCTCGGGACAGGAGAGCTACTTC.

The CDR3 spells CASSLGPQGSPNGYTF. The CDR3 region has the DNA TGCGCCAGCAGCTTGGGCCCCCAGGGGTCCCCTAATGGCTACACCTTC. J is TRBJ1-2 and V is TRBV5-1; tentative D call: TRBD1 (6 bases). CDR3 size: 16 residues. The V end was cut by 0 bases, the J end by 6 bases, with 18 bases between. Germline V CDR1 and CDR2: SGHRS, YFSETQ.

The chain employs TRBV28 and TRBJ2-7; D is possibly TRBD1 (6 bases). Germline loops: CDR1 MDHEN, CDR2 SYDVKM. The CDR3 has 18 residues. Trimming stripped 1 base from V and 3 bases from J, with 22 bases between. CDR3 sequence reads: CASSLSTGSWSILYEQYF. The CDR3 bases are TGTGCCAGCAGTTTATCCACAGGGTCGTGGTCGATCCTCTACGAGCAGTACTTC.

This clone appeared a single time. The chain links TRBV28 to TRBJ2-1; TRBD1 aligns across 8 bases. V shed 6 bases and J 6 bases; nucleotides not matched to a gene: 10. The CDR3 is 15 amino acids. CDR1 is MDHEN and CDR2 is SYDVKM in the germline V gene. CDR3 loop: CASSLLDRESNEQFF. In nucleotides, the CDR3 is TGTGCCAGCAGCCTCCTGGACAGGGAGAGCAATGAGCAGTTCTTC. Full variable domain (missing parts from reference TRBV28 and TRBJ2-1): DVKVTQSSRYLVKRTGEKVFLECVQDMDHENMFWYRQDPGLGLRLIYFSYDVKMKEKGDIPEGYSVSREKKERFSLILESASTNQTSMYLCASSLLDRESNEQFFGPGTRLTVL.

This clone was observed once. The CDR3 DNA reads as TGTGCCAGCAGCCCTACAGGGGGCACTAGTGGCTACACCTTC. Translated, it gives CASSPTGGTSGYTF. This sequence joins TRBV28 and TRBJ1-2; 9 bases are shared with TRBD1. The length of the CDR3 is 14 residues. Germline CDR1 reads MDHEN; CDR2 reads SYDVKM. J gave up 7 bases and V 6 bases, and 9 bases lay outside the gene matches.

CDR3 DNA sequence: TGTGCCAGCAGTCCGACAGGGGGTGAGAAGCCCCAGCATTTT. Translation: CASSPTGGEKPQHF. This chain links TRBV28 with TRBJ1-5; 9 bases map to TRBD1. Germline CDR1 and CDR2: MDHEN and SYDVKM. J was trimmed by 8 bases and V by 5 bases; bases with no gene match: 7. The CDR3 spans 14 residues.

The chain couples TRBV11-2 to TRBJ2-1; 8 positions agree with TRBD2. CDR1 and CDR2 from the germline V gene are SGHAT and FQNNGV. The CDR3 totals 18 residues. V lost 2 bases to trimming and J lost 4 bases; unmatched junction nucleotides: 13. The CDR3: CASSLRIPPSGLYNEQFF. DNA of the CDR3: TGTGCCAGCAGCTTACGTATCCCCCCTAGCGGGCTATACAATGAGCAGTTCTTC.

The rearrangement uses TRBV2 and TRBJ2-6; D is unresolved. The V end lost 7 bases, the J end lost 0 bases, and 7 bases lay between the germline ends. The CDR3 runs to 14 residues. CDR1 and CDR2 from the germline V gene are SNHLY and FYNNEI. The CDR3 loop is CASTVLSGANVLTF. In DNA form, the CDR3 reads TGTGCCAGCACGGTCCTCTCTGGGGCCAACGTCCTGACTTTC.

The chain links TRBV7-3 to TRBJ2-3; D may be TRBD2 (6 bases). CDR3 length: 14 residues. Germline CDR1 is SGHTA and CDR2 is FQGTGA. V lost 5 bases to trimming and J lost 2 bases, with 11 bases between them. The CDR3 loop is CASSLLANTDTQYF. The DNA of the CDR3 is TGTGCCAGCAGCCTTCTAGCGAACACAGATACGCAGTATTTT.

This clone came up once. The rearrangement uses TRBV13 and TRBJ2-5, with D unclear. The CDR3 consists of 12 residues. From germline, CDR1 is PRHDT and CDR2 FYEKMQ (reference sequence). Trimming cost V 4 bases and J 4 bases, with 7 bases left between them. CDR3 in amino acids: CASSSGGETQYF. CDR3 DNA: TGTGCCAGCAGCTCGGGTGGAGAGACCCAGTACTTC. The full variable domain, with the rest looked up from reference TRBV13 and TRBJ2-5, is AAGVIQSPRHLIKEKRETATLKCYPIPRHDTVYWYQQGPGQDPQFLISFYEKMQSDKGSIPDRFSAQQFSDYHSELNMSSLELGDSALYFCASSSGGETQYFGPGTRLLVL.

CDR3 nucleotide sequence: TGTGCCAGCAGCCAAGACCTCCCGGGGGGTGAAGCTTTCTTT. Translated: CASSQDLPGGEAFF. V is TRBV3-1 (or the pseudogene TRBV3-2) and J is TRBJ1-1; maybe TRBD1 (5 bases). The V and J ends lost 0 bases and 7 bases respectively, with 12 bases between them. CDR1 and CDR2 (germline): LGHDT, YNNKEL (reference sequence). The CDR3 extends over 14 amino acids.

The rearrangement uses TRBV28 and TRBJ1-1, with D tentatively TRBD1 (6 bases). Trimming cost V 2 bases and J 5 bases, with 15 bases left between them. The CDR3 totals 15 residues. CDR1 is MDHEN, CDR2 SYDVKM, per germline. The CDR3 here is CASSLQVGARTEAFF. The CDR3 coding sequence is TGTGCCAGCAGTTTACAGGTGGGGGCGCGAACTGAAGCTTTCTTT.

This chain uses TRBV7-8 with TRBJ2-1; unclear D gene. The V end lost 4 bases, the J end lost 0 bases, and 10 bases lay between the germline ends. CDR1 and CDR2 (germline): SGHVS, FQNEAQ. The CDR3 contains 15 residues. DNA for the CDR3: TGTGCCAGCAGCTCCGGATCTAGCTCCTACAATGAGCAGTTCTTC. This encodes CASSSGSSSYNEQFF. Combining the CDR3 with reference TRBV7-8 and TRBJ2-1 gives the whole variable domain GAGVSQSPRYKVAKRGQDVALRCDPISGHVSLFWYQQALGQGPEFLTYFQNEAQLDKSGLPSDRFFAERPEGSVSTLKIQRTQQEDSAVYLCASSSGSSSYNEQFFGPGTRLTVL.

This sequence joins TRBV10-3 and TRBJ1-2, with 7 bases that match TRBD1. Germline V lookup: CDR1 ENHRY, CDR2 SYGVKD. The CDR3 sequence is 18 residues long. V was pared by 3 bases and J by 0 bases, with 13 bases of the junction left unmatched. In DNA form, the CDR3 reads TGTGCCATCAGTGAATATGGGGAGACAGGGAGAGCTAACTATGGCTACACCTTC. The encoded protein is CAISEYGETGRANYGYTF.

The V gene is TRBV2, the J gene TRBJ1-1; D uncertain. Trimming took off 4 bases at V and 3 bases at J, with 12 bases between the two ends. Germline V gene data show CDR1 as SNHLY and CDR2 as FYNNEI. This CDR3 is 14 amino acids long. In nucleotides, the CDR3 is TGTGCCAGCAGTGGCCCCGGTCGTGACACTGAAGCTTTCTTT. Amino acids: CASSGPGRDTEAFF.

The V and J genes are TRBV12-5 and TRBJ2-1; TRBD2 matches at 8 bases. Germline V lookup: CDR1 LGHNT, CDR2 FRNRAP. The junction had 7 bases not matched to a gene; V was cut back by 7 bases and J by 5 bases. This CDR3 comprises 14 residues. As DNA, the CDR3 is TGTGCTAGTGAGCGGCGGGAGGCCAACAATGAGCAGTTCTTC. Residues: CASERREANNEQFF.

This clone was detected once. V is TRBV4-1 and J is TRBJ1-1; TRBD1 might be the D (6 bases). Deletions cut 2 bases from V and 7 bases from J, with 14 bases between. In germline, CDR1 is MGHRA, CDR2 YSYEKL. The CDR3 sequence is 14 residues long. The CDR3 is CASSQPRDMGEAFF. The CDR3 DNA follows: TGCGCCAGCAGCCAACCCCGGGACATGGGTGAAGCTTTCTTT.

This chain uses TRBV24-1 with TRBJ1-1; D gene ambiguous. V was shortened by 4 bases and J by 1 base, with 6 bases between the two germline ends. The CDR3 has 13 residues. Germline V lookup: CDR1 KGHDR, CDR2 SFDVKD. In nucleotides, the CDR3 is TGTGCCACCAGTGACCCTAAGAACACTGAAGCTTTCTTT. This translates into CATSDPKNTEAFF.

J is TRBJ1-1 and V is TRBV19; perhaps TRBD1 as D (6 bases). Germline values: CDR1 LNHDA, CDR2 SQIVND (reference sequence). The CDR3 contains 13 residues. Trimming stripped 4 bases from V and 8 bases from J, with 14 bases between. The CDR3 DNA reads TGTGCCAGTAGTAAACAGGGCTTCGGGGAAGCTTTCTTT. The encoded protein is CASSKQGFGEAFF. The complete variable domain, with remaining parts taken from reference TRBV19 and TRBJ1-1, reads DGGITQSPKYLFRKEGQNVTLSCEQNLNHDAMYWYRQDPGQGLRLIYYSQIVNDFQKGDIAEGYSVSREKKESFPLTVTSAQKNPTAFYLCASSKQGFGEAFFGQGTRLTVV.

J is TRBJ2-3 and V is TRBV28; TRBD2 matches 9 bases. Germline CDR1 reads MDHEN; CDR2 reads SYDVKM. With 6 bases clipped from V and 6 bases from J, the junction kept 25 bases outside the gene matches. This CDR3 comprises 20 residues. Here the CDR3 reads CASSTSWEREEQYGGDTQYF. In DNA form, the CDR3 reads TGTGCCAGCAGCACCTCGTGGGAGCGGGAGGAACAATACGGGGGGGATACGCAGTATTTT.

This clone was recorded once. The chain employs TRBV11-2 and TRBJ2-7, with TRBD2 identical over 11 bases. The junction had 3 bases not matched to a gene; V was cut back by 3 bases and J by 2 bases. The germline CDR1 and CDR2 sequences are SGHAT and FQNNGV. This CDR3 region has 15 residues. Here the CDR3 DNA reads TGTGCCAGCAGCTTGGGACTAGCGGCAACCTACGAGCAGTACTTC. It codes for CASSLGLAATYEQYF.

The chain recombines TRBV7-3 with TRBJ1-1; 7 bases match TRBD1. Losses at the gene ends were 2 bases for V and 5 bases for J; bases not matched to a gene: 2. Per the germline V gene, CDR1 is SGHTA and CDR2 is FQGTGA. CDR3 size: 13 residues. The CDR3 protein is CASSLEQGTEAFF. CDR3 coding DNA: TGTGCCAGCAGCTTAGAACAGGGGACTGAAGCTTTCTTT.

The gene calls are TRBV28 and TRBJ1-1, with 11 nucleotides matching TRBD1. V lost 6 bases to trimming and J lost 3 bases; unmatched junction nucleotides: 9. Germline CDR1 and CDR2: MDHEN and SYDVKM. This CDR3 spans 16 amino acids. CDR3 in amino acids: CASSIPGQGADTEAFF. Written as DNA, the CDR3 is TGTGCCAGCAGCATCCCCGGACAGGGGGCGGACACTGAAGCTTTCTTT. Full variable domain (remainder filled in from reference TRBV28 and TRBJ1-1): DVKVTQSSRYLVKRTGEKVFLECVQDMDHENMFWYRQDPGLGLRLIYFSYDVKMKEKGDIPEGYSVSREKKERFSLILESASTNQTSMYLCASSIPGQGADTEAFFGQGTRLTVV.

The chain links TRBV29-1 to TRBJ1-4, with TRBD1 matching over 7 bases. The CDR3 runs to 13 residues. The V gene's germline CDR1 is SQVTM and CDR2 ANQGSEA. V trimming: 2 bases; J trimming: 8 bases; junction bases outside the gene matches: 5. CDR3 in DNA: TGCAGCGTTGAAAAGCCGGGACAGGAAAAACTGTTTTTT. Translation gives CSVEKPGQEKLFF.

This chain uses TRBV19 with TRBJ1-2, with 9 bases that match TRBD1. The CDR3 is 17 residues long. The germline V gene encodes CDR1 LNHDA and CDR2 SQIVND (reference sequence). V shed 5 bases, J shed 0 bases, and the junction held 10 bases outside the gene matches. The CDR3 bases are TGTGCCAGTAGTGGTAACAGGGGGCGCCTGGCTAACTATGGCTACACCTTC. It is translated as CASSGNRGRLANYGYTF.

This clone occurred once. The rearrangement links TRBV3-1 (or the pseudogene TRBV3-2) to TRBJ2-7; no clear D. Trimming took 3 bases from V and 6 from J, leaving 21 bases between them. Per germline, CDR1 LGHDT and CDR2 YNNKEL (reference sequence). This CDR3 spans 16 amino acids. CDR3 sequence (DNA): TGTGCCAGCAGCCATGACCGCGGCCGAGCCCGAGGCGAGCAGTACTTC. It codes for CASSHDRGRARGEQYF.

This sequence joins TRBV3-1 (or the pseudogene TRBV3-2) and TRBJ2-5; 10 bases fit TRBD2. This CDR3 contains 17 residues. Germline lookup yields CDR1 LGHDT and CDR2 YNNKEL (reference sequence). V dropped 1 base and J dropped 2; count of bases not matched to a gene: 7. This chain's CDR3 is CASSQAWLAGEQETQYF. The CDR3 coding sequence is TGTGCCAGCAGCCAAGCCTGGCTAGCGGGGGAACAAGAGACCCAGTACTTC.

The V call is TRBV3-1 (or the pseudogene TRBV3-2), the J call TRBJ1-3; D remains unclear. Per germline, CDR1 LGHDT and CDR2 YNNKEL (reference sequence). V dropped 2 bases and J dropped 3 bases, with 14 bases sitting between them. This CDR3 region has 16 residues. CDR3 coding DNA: TGTGCCAGCAGCCAAACAGCCGAAGCCTATGGAAACACCATATATTTT. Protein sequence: CASSQTAEAYGNTIYF.